This TCR beta chain was sequenced for a study of early stage breast cancer tumors. Study observations and caveats: Tumors had about 2.3-fold higher T cell density than normal breast.

In regard to this clone: Its matching antigen is unknown.

Germline V gene sequence: CDR1 SEHNR, CDR2 FQNEAQ (reference sequence). CDR3 length equals 13 residues. Trimming stripped 5 bases from V and 5 bases from J, with 12 bases between. Sequenced by immunoSEQ multiplex PCR; TCRdb stores in-frame clones only, minus some. Altogether about 70,000 clones are present, 80% being singletons, with the ten largest covering about 4.8%. The receptor was derived from a person between 35 and 49 years old with breast cancer. This chain uses TRBV7-9 with TRBJ2-5; D possibly matches TRBD1 or TRBD2 (6 bases each). What was sequenced was blood. Here the CDR3 reads CASSRWGAETQYF. The CDR3, as DNA: TGTGCCAGCAGCCGGTGGGGGGCGGAGACCCAGTACTTC.